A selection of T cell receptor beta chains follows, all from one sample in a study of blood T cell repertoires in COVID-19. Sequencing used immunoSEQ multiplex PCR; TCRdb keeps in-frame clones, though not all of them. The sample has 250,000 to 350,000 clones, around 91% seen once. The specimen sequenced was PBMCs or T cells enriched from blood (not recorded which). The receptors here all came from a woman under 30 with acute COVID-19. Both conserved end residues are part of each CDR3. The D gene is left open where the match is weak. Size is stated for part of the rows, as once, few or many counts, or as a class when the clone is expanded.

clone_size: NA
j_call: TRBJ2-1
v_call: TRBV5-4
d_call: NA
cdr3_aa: CASSLAGVIYEQFF
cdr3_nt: TGTGCCAGCAGCTTGGCGGGAGTAATCTATGAGCAGTTCTTC

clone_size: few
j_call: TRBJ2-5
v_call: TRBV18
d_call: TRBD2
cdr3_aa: CASSPNSQAGVETQYF
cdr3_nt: TGTGCCAGCTCACCGAATAGTCAGGCGGGAGTGGAGACCCAGTACTTC

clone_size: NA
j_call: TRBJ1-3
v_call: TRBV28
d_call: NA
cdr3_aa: CASSSTSTIYF
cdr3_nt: TGTGCCAGCAGTTCTACGAGCACCATATATTTT

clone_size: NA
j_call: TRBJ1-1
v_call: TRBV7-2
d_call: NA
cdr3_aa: CASSPTTQADEAFF
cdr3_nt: TGTGCCAGCAGCCCAACTACACAGGCCGATGAAGCTTTCTTT

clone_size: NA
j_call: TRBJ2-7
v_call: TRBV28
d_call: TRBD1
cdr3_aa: CASSSYRGTAYEQYF
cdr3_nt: TGTGCCAGCAGTTCCTACAGGGGGACTGCCTACGAGCAGTACTTC

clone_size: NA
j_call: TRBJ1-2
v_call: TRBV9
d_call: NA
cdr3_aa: CASSNTGNGYTF
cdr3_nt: TGTGCCAGCAGTAATACAGGGAATGGCTACACCTTC

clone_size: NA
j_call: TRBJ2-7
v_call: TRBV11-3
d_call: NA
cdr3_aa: CASSSRLTEISYEQYF
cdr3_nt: TGTGCCAGCAGCTCCCGGTTAACGGAGATCTCCTACGAGCAGTACTTC

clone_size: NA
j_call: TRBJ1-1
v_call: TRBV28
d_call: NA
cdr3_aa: CASSTRGGTPYTEAFF
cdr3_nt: TGTGCCAGCAGTACAAGGGGGGGGACACCTTACACTGAAGCTTTCTTT

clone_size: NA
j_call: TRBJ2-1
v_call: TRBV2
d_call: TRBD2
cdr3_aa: CASSEVGTSGRALGEQFF
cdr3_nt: TGTGCCAGCAGTGAAGTGGGGACTAGCGGGAGGGCCTTAGGGGAGCAGTTCTTC

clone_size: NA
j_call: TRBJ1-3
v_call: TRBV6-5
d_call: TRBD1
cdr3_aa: CASSFSGGGNTIYF
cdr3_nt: TGTGCCAGCAGTTTCTCAGGGGGCGGAAACACCATATATTTT

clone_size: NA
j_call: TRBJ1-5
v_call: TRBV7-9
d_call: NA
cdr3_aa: CASSSGFQPQHF
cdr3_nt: TGTGCCAGCAGTTCAGGGTTCCAGCCCCAGCATTTT

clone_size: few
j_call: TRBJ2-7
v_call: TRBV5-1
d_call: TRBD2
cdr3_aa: CASSLRAGGDEQYF
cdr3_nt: TGCGCCAGCAGCTTGCGGGCGGGAGGGGACGAGCAGTACTTC

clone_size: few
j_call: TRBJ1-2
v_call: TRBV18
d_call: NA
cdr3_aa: CASSPIGRDNGYTF
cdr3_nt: TGTGCCAGCTCACCCATCGGCCGGGACAATGGCTACACCTTC

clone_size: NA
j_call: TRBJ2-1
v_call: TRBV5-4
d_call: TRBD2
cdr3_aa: CASSRPGLGTYNEQFF
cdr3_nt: TGTGCCAGCAGCAGACCGGGACTAGGGACATACAATGAGCAGTTCTTC

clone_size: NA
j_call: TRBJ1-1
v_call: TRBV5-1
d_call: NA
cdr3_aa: CASSLQGRDTEAFF
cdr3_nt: TGCGCCAGCAGCTTACAGGGTAGGGACACTGAAGCTTTCTTT

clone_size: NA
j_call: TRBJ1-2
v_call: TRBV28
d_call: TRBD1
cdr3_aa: CAGQGPNYGYTF
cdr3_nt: TGTGCCGGACAGGGGCCTAACTATGGCTACACCTTC

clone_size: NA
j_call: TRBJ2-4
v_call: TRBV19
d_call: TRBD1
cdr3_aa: CASSAPGQGDKNIQYF
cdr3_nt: TGTGCCAGTAGTGCCCCGGGACAGGGGGACAAAAACATTCAGTACTTC

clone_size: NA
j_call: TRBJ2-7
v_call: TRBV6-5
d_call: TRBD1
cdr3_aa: CASRLDRATYEQYF
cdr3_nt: TGTGCCAGCCGTTTGGACAGGGCGACCTACGAGCAGTACTTC

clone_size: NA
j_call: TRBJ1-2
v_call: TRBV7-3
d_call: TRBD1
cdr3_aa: CASSVLQGALDGYTF
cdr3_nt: TGTGCCAGCAGCGTCCTACAGGGGGCCCTAGATGGCTACACCTTC